The entry that follows covers one TCR beta chain sequence. The protocol was immunoSEQ multiplex PCR, while the TCRdb copy is restricted to in-frame clones and leaves out a portion. The data contain some 120,000 clones, roughly nine tenths of them seen just once; the ten biggest clones take up around 1.8%. J lost 6 bases, V lost 5 bases, and 3 bases had no gene match. In germline, CDR1 is MNHEY, CDR2 SMNVEV (reference sequence). This CDR3 spans 14 amino acids. The data belong to a study of control samples from healthy donors and cancer patients. This clonotype originated in a young man in good health. Sequenced: blood. The chain couples TRBV27 to TRBJ2-2, with 10 bases lining up with TRBD2. CDR3 protein: CASSSGRAAGELFF. The CDR3 DNA reads TGTGCCAGCAGTAGCGGGAGGGCGGCCGGGGAGCTGTTTTTT.